Following are 2 T cell receptor beta chains from one sample sequenced in a study of blood T cell repertoires in COVID-19 (TCRdb year 2020). The method was the immunoSEQ multiplex PCR assay. TCRdb re-hosts the immuneACCESS table, in-frame sequences only. Its copies lack some clones; in the studies checked, an unresolved V gene accounts for under half of them, and the cause for the rest is not known. Here the sample has some 450,000 clones; around 90% occur a single time. The ten largest clonotypes hold 0.7% to 1% of the sample. Sequencing input: peripheral blood. The receptors here all came from a man aged 18 to 29 with COVID-19, enrolled during active disease.

The V and J genes are TRBV2 and TRBJ1-4, with D unresolved. Trimming took 3 bases from V and 7 from J, leaving 12 bases between them. The V gene's germline CDR1 is SNHLY and CDR2 FYNNEI. The CDR3 runs to 14 residues. CDR3 protein: CASSDPNAGEKLFF. Here the CDR3 DNA reads TGTGCCAGCAGTGACCCGAACGCAGGTGAAAAACTGTTTTTT.

V usage is TRBV3-1 (or the pseudogene TRBV3-2) and J usage is TRBJ2-5, with 9 bases identical to TRBD2. The germline CDR1 and CDR2 sequences are LGHDT and YNNKEL (reference sequence). Trimming at V came to 7 bases and at J to 7 bases, leaving 4 bases not matched to a gene. This CDR3 has 12 residues. The CDR3 nucleotides read TGTGCCAGCACCGGAGCGGGGGGGACCCAGTACTTC. Encoded protein: CASTGAGGTQYF.